The 14 T cell receptor beta chains presented below share a single source sample, sequenced in a study of blood T cell repertoires in COVID-19. Repertoires were generated with immunoSEQ multiplex PCR, while TCRdb's copy carries only in-frame clones and drops some. Altogether about 170,000 clones are present, 84% being singletons, with the ten largest covering approximately 2.6%. The source material was peripheral blood. These receptors were collected from a human donor with acute or convalescent COVID-19. The donor label of this sample is uncertain.

With regard to this clone: Distinct nucleotide sequences in the sample also encode this CDR3. V and J are TRBV15 and TRBJ2-1, with TRBD2 matching 12 bases. This CDR3 has 16 residues. Germline-derived CDR1 and CDR2 are LNHNV and YYDKDF (reference sequence). V trimming: 9 bases; J trimming: 4 bases; junction bases outside the gene matches: 10. In nucleotides, the CDR3 is TGTGCCACGTCTCGGGGAACTAGCGGGGGGTACAATGAGCAGTTCTTC. This codes for CATSRGTSGGYNEQFF.

This rearrangement joins TRBV29-1 to TRBJ2-7; 11 positions agree with TRBD1. V shed 7 bases, J shed 7 bases, and the junction held 6 bases outside the gene matches. From germline, CDR1 is SQVTM and CDR2 ANQGSEA. CDR3 size: 12 residues. CDR3 region: CSADRGQGEQYF. The DNA for the CDR3 is TGCAGCGCGGACAGGGGGCAGGGTGAGCAGTACTTC.

The rearrangement joins TRBV3-1 (or the pseudogene TRBV3-2) to TRBJ2-2, with TRBD1 as a possible D gene (5 bases). The V gene lost 8 bases and the J gene lost 9 bases, with 22 bases spanning the gap. There are 15 residues in the CDR3. CDR1 is LGHDT, CDR2 YNNKEL, per germline (reference sequence). CDR3 sequence (DNA): TGTGCCAGCGCAGTCCGATCGTGGGGCGCGAGGGAGCTGTTTTTT. Translation: CASAVRSWGARELFF.

The chain joins TRBV19 to TRBJ2-7; D might be TRBD2 (7 bases). V was trimmed by 4 bases and J by 1 base, leaving 11 bases between them. Germline loops: CDR1 LNHDA, CDR2 SQIVND (reference sequence). The CDR3 extends over 14 amino acids. The CDR3 DNA follows: TGTGCCAGTAGTAAACAGGGAGGGTCCTACGAGCAGTACTTC. Its protein product is CASSKQGGSYEQYF. The full variable domain, completed using reference TRBV19 and TRBJ2-7, is DGGITQSPKYLFRKEGQNVTLSCEQNLNHDAMYWYRQDPGQGLRLIYYSQIVNDFQKGDIAEGYSVSREKKESFPLTVTSAQKNPTAFYLCASSKQGGSYEQYFGPGTRLTVT.

The chain links TRBV5-5 to TRBJ2-2; TRBD2 matches at 8 bases. The CDR3 runs to 18 residues. V trimming: 4 bases; J trimming: 1 base; junction bases outside the gene matches: 12. Germline CDR1 and CDR2: SGHKS and YYEKEE (reference sequence). CDR3 sequence: CASSAPRGGTMNTGELFF. The CDR3 DNA follows: TGTGCCAGCAGCGCACCACGCGGGGGGACTATGAACACCGGGGAGCTGTTTTTT.

The chain joins TRBV18 to TRBJ2-5, with D tentatively TRBD1 (7 bases). Germline V gives CDR1 KGHSH, CDR2 LQKENI. Trimming took 7 bases from V and 1 from J, leaving 13 bases between them. The CDR3 covers 14 residues. The DNA for the CDR3 is TGTGCCAGCTTTGCGGGACAGCCCCAAGAGACCCAGTACTTC. It encodes CASFAGQPQETQYF.

Concerning this clone: At one of its ends the junction is not consistent with the germline gene, which may arise from a read error. The chain is built from TRBV5-6 and TRBJ2-7, with D tentatively TRBD1 (6 bases). The CDR3 consists of 11 residues. Germline V gene lookup returns CDR1 SGHDT and CDR2 YYEEEE. Here the CDR3 reads CASSRGGFTNF. CDR3 coding DNA: TGTGCCAGCAGCCGAGGGGGATTCACGAACTTC. Looking up the rest from reference TRBV5-6 and TRBJ2-7 gives the full variable domain: DAGVTQSPTHLIKTRGQQVTLRCSPKSGHDTVSWYQQALGQGPQFIFQYYEEEERQRGNFPDRFSGHQFPNYSSELNVNALLLGDSALYLCASSRGGFTNFGPGTRLTVT.

The chain joins TRBV11-2 to TRBJ2-7, with 7 bases fitting TRBD1. The junction had 6 bases not matched to a gene; V was cut back by 6 bases and J by 1 base. Looked up from germline, CDR1 is SGHAT and CDR2 is FQNNGV. The CDR3 extends over 14 amino acids. CDR3 sequence reads: CASRPPGQSYEQYF. CDR3 DNA: TGTGCCAGCAGGCCTCCGGGACAGTCCTACGAGCAGTACTTC. The full variable domain, rest sourced from reference TRBV11-2 and TRBJ2-7, is EAGVAQSPRYKIIEKRQSVAFWCNPISGHATLYWYQQILGQGPKLLIQFQNNGVVDDSQLPKDRFSAERLKGVDSTLKIQPAKLEDSAVYLCASRPPGQSYEQYFGPGTRLTVT.

The chain is built from TRBV5-1 and TRBJ1-5, with D maybe TRBD1 (5 bases). Germline lookup yields CDR1 SGHRS and CDR2 YFSETQ. The CDR3 is 15 amino acids. Trimming shortened V by 3 bases and J by 0 bases, and 10 bases separated the two germline ends. CDR3 in amino acids: CASSSTGFSNQPQHF. The CDR3, as DNA: TGCGCCAGCAGCTCAACAGGTTTTAGCAATCAGCCCCAGCATTTT.

The V call is TRBV28, the J call TRBJ2-7, with D possibly TRBD2 on 6 matching bases. The CDR3 extends over 15 amino acids. With 6 bases removed from V and 0 bases from J, the gap between germline ends came to 15 bases. Germline lookup yields CDR1 MDHEN and CDR2 SYDVKM. The CDR3 DNA sequence: TGTGCCAGCAGCGGAGGCGGAGGGTTCTCCTACGAGCAGTACTTC. It specifies CASSGGGGFSYEQYF.

The V call is TRBV18, the J call TRBJ2-7; weak D call: TRBD2 (7 bases). V gave up 1 base and J gave up 6 bases, with 13 bases separating them. This CDR3 has 14 amino acids. Germline V CDR1 and CDR2: KGHSH, LQKENI. The CDR3: CASSPQDSGTEQYF. The CDR3 coding sequence is TGTGCCAGCTCACCACAGGACAGCGGGACCGAGCAGTACTTC.

This rearrangement joins TRBV18 to TRBJ2-1; 14 nucleotides align to TRBD2. Trimming at V came to 5 bases and at J to 6 bases, leaving 3 bases not matched to a gene. The CDR3 contains 15 residues. Per the germline V gene, CDR1 is KGHSH and CDR2 is LQKENI. The CDR3 is CASSSGLAGVNEQFF. The CDR3 DNA reads TGTGCCAGCTCATCGGGACTAGCGGGAGTCAATGAGCAGTTCTTC.

This chain uses TRBV6-1 with TRBJ2-1; 10 bases are a match to TRBD2. CDR3 length: 18 amino acids. V shed 2 bases and J 1 base; nucleotides not matched to a gene: 8. From germline, CDR1 is MNHNS and CDR2 SASEGT. CDR3: CASSELAGAVFSYNEQFF. The CDR3 nucleotides are TGTGCCAGCAGTGAACTAGCGGGGGCCGTCTTTTCCTACAATGAGCAGTTCTTC.

This rearrangement joins TRBV6-1 to TRBJ2-5, with 11 bases that match TRBD2. V shed 0 bases and J 1 base; nucleotides not matched to a gene: 7. Germline V CDR1 and CDR2: MNHNS, SASEGT. This CDR3 spans 18 amino acids. CDR3 sequence (DNA): TGTGCCAGCAGTGAAGCGCTATCTAGCGGGGGGCCCCAAGAGACCCAGTACTTC. Translation: CASSEALSSGGPQETQYF.